This is a list of T cell receptor beta chains from one sample in a study of response to subunit inactivated influenza vaccine. TCRdb processed the RT-PCR reads anew with MiXCR; each CDR3 protein has one entry. The sample includes 600,000 to 850,000 distinct CDR3 sequences, roughly 15% of them seen just once. This specimen was PBMCs from blood, taken less than 15 days before vaccination. These receptors all stem from a man aged 45-65 years who received an inactivated influenza vaccine. Both conserved end residues are part of each CDR3. The order of the fields is clone size, D gene, V gene, J gene, CDR3 protein, CDR3 DNA. The D gene is left open where the match is weak. Clone size appears in some rows only: once, few, many, or a class for an expanded clone.

.	.	TRBV4-2	TRBJ2-1	CASSREWGRYRRYNEQFF	TGTGCCAGCAGCCGAGAGTGGGGTAGGTACAGGAGGTACAATGAGCAGTTCTTC
.	.	TRBV9	TRBJ2-5	CASSVAEETQYF	TGTGCCAGCAGCGTCGCCGAGGAGACCCAGTACTTC
.	TRBD2	TRBV11-2	TRBJ2-1	CASSSNAGGPSEQFF	TGTGCCAGCAGCTCCAATGCGGGGGGGCCCAGTGAGCAGTTCTTC
.	TRBD1	TRBV20-1	TRBJ2-7	CSARDMRQGAYEQYF	TGCAGTGCTAGAGATATGAGACAGGGGGCGTACGAGCAGTACTTC
many	.	TRBV29-1	TRBJ2-1	CSAQYYNEQFF	TGCAGCGCCCAGTACTACAATGAGCAGTTCTTC
.	TRBD1	TRBV27	TRBJ2-1	CASSSRQGAVNEQFF	TGTGCCAGCAGTTCGCGACAGGGGGCGGTGAATGAGCAGTTCTTC
few	TRBD2	TRBV20-1	TRBJ2-1	CSARASAGVVYNEQFF	TGCAGTGCTAGAGCATCAGCGGGAGTTGTCTACAATGAGCAGTTCTTC
.	TRBD2	TRBV7-9	TRBJ2-5	CASSSRLAGAETQYF	TGTGCCAGCAGCTCCCGACTAGCGGGAGCGGAGACCCAGTACTTC
.	.	TRBV12-3/TRBV12-4	TRBJ1-2	CASSMWGGDGYTF	TGTGCCAGCAGCATGTGGGGAGGTGATGGCTACACCTTC
.	TRBD1	TRBV20-1	TRBJ2-5	CSASPMGRGQETQYF	TGCAGTGCTAGCCCCATGGGCAGGGGGCAAGAGACCCAGTACTTC
few	.	TRBV7-2	TRBJ1-2	CASSLDRIGTNYGYTF	TGTGCCAGCAGCTTAGACCGGATCGGGACAAACTATGGCTACACCTTC
few	TRBD1	TRBV28	TRBJ1-4	CASSLPGGVTNEKLFF	TGTGCCAGCAGTTTACCAGGGGGCGTTACTAATGAAAAACTGTTTTTT
.	.	TRBV12-3/TRBV12-4	TRBJ2-5	CASSSPGSKTQYF	TGTGCCAGCAGTTCCCCGGGGTCCAAGACCCAGTACTTC
.	TRBD2	TRBV7-2	TRBJ2-3	CASRSGLAADTQYF	TGTGCCAGCAGATCAGGACTAGCAGCAGATACGCAGTATTTT
few	.	TRBV5-5	TRBJ2-7	CASSSTGLVEQYF	TGTGCCAGCAGTTCCACAGGGTTGGTAGAGCAGTACTTC
few	TRBD1	TRBV6-5	TRBJ2-3	CASSYAGTGEVDTQYF	TGTGCCAGCAGTTACGCCGGGACAGGGGAGGTAGATACGCAGTATTTT
.	.	TRBV7-9	TRBJ2-3	CASSLESDTQYF	TGTGCCAGCAGCTTAGAGTCAGATACGCAGTATTTT
.	.	TRBV18	TRBJ1-2	CASSPKGDTRNYGYTF	TGTGCCAGCTCACCAAAGGGGGACACGAGAAACTATGGCTACACCTTC
few	TRBD1	TRBV9	TRBJ2-3	CASSVGTGETDTQYF	TGTGCCAGCAGCGTGGGGACAGGGGAAACAGATACGCAGTATTTT
.	TRBD1	TRBV5-1	TRBJ1-1	CASSKDRGAEAFF	TGCGCCAGCAGCAAGGACAGGGGCGCTGAAGCTTTCTTT
few	TRBD2	TRBV20-1	TRBJ2-7	CSARHLSGRFREQYF	TGCAGTGCTAGACACCTAAGCGGGAGATTTCGGGAGCAGTACTTC
.	.	TRBV20-1	TRBJ2-7	CSARARGQGSYEQYF	TGCAGTGCTAGAGCCCGTGGTCAGGGCTCCTACGAGCAGTACTTC
.	.	TRBV12-3/TRBV12-4	TRBJ2-7	CASSFSQGREQYF	TGTGCCAGCAGTTTTAGCCAGGGCCGGGAGCAGTACTTC
.	.	TRBV7-9	TRBJ1-2	CASTIQRSGYGYTF	TGTGCCAGCACCATCCAGCGGAGTGGCTATGGCTACACCTTC
many	TRBD1	TRBV12-3/TRBV12-4	TRBJ2-6	CASIKGASGANVLTF	TGTGCCAGCATTAAGGGGGCCTCTGGGGCCAACGTCCTGACTTTC
.	TRBD2	TRBV20-1	TRBJ2-1	CSATGTSGRGYNEQFF	TGCAGTGCTACAGGGACTAGCGGGAGGGGCTACAATGAGCAGTTCTTC
few	.	TRBV6-2/TRBV6-3	TRBJ1-1	CASSPGPPRHTEAFF	TGTGCCAGCAGTCCCGGGCCTCCGAGGCACACTGAAGCTTTCTTT